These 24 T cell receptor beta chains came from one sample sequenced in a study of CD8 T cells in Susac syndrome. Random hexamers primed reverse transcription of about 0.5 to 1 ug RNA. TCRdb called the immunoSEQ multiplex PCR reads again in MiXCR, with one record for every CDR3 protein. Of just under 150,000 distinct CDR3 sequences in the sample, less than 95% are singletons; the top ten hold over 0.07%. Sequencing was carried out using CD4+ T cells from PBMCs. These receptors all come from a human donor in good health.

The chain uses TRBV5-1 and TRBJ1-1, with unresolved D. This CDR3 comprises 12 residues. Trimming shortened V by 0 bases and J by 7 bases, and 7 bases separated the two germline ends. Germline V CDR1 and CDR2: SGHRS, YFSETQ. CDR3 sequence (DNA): TGCGCCAGCAGCTTGGCCTATGGTGAAGCTTTCTTT. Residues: CASSLAYGEAFF.

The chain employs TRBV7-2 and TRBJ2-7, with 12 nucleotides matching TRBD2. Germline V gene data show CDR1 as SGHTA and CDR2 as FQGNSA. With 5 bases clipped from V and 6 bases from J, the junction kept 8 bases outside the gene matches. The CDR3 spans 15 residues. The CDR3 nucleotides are TGTGCCAGCAGCACCAGGACTAGCGGGACGGGCGAGCAGTACTTC. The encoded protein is CASSTRTSGTGEQYF. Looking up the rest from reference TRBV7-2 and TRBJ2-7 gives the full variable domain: GAGVSQSPSNKVTEKGKDVELRCDPISGHTALYWYRQSLGQGLEFLIYFQGNSAPDKSGLPSDRFSAERTGGSVSTLTIQRTQQEDSAVYLCASSTRTSGTGEQYFGPGTRLTVT.

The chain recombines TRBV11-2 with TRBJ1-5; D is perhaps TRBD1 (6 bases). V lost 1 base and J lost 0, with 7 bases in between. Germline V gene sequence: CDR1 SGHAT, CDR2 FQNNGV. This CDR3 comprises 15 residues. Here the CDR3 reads CASSLGTDSNQPQHF. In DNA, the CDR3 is TGTGCCAGCAGCTTAGGGACAGATAGCAATCAGCCCCAGCATTTT.

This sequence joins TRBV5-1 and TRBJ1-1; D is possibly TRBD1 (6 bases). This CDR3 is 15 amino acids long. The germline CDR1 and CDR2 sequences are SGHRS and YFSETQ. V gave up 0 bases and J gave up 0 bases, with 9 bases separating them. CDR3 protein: CASSLAGHLNTEAFF. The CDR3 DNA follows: TGCGCCAGCAGCTTGGCGGGACACTTGAACACTGAAGCTTTCTTT.

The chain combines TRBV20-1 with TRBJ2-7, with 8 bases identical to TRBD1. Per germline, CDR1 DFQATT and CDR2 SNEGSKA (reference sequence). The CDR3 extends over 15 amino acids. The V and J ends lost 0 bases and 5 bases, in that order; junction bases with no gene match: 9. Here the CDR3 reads CSARDRQGAINEQYF. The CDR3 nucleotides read TGCAGTGCTAGAGATCGGCAGGGGGCTATCAACGAGCAGTACTTC.

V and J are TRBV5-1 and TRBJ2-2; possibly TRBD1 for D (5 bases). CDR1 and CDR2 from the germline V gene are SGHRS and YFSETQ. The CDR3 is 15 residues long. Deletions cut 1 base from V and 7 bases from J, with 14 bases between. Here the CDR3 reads CASSLQPQGGGELFF. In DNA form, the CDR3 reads TGCGCCAGCAGCTTGCAACCGCAGGGCGGCGGGGAGCTGTTTTTT.

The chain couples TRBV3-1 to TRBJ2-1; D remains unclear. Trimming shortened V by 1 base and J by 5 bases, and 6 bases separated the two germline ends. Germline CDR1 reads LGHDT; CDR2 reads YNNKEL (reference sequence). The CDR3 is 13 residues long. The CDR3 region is CASSQAVNNEQFF. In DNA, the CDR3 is TGTGCCAGCAGCCAAGCTGTTAACAATGAGCAGTTCTTC.

Here the CDR3 DNA reads TGTGCCAGCAGCCTACAACCGGGACAATTGCCTGGGGCCAACGTCCTGACTTTC. Encoded protein: CASSLQPGQLPGANVLTF. V usage is TRBV7-3 and J usage is TRBJ2-6; maybe TRBD1 (6 bases). The V end was cut by 5 bases, the J end by 2 bases, with 19 bases between. The CDR3 contains 18 residues. The germline CDR1 and CDR2 sequences are SGHTA and FQGTGA.

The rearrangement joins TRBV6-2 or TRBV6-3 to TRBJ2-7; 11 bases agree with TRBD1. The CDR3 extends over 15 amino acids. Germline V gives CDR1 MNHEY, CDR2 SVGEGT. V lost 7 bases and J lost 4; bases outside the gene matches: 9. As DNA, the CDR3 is TGTGCCAGCATCTCCGGGACAGGGGGTAGATACGAGCAGTACTTC. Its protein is CASISGTGGRYEQYF.

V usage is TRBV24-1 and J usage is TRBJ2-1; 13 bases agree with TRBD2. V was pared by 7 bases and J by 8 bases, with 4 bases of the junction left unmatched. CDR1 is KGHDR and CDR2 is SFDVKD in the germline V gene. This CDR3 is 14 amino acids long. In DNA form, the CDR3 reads TGTGCCACCAGAGGGACTAGCGGGATGCATGAGCAGTTCTTC. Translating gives CATRGTSGMHEQFF.

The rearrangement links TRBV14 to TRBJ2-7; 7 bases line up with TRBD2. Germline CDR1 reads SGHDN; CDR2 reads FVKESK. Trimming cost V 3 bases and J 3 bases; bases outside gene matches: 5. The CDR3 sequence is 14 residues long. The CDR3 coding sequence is TGTGCCAGCAGCCAGGAGGGAGGGAACTACGAGCAGTACTTC. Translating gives CASSQEGGNYEQYF. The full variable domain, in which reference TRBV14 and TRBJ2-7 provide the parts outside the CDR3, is EAGVTQFPSHSVIEKGQTVTLRCDPISGHDNLYWYRRVMGKEIKFLLHFVKESKQDESGMPNNRFLAERTGGTYSTLKVQPAELEDSGVYFCASSQEGGNYEQYFGPGTRLTVT.

The CDR3 DNA reads as TGTGCCAGCTCACCCCCTGGACCCAATCAGCCCCAGCATTTT. Translating it yields CASSPPGPNQPQHF. The chain carries TRBV18 and TRBJ1-5, with D hard to call. Trimming shortened V by 3 bases and J by 3 bases, and 9 bases separated the two germline ends. The germline gives CDR1 KGHSH, CDR2 LQKENI. The CDR3 loop spans 14 amino acids.

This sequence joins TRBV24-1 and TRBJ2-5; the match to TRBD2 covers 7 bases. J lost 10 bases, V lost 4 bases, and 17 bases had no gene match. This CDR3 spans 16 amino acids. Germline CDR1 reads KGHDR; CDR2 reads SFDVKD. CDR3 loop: CATSDSSGLVAGDQYF. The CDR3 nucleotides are TGTGCCACCAGTGACTCTTCGGGACTGGTTGCGGGAGACCAGTACTTC.

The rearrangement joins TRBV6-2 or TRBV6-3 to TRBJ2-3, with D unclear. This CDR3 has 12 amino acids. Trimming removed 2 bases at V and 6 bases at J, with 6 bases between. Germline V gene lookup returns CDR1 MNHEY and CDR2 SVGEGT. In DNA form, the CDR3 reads TGTGCCAGCAGTTACCCCTCGGATACGCAGTATTTT. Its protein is CASSYPSDTQYF.

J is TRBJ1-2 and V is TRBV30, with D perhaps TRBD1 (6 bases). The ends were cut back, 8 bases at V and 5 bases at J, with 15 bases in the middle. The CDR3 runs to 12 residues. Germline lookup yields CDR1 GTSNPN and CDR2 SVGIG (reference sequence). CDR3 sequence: CAGTNRDYGYTF. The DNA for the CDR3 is TGTGCCGGGACTAACAGGGATTATGGCTACACCTTC.

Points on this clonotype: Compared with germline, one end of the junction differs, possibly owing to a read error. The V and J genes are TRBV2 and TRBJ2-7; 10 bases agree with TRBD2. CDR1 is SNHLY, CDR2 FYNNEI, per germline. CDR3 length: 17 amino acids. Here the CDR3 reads CASSASTPGLALYGQYF. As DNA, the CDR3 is TGTGCCAGCAGTGCCTCCACTCCGGGACTAGCGCTATACGGGCAGTACTTC.

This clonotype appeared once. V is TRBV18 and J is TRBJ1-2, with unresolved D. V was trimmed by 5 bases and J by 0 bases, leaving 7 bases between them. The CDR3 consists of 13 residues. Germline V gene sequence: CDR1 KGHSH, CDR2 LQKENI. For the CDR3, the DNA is TGTGCCAGCTCAGACACTGCTAACTATGGCTACACCTTC. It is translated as CASSDTANYGYTF.

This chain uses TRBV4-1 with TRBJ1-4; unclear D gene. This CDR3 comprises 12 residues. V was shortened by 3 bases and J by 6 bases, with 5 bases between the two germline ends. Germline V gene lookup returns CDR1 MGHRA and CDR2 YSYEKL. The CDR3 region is CASSHPYEKLFF. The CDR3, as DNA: TGCGCCAGCAGCCACCCCTATGAAAAACTGTTTTTT.

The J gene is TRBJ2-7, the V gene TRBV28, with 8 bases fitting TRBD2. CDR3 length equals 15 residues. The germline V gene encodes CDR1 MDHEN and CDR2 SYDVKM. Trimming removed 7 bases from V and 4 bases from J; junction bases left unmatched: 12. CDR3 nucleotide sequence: TGTGCCAGCACCATCTTTAGCGGGAAACGGTACGAGCAGTACTTC. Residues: CASTIFSGKRYEQYF. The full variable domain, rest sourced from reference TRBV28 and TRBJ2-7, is DVKVTQSSRYLVKRTGEKVFLECVQDMDHENMFWYRQDPGLGLRLIYFSYDVKMKEKGDIPEGYSVSREKKERFSLILESASTNQTSMYLCASTIFSGKRYEQYFGPGTRLTVT.

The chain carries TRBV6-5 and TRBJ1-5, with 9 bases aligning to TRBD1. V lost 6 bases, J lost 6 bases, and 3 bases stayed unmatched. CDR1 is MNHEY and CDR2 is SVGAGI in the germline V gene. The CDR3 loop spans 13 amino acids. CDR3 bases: TGTGCCAGCAGCCGGACAGGGGCTCAGCCCCAGCATTTT. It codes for CASSRTGAQPQHF.

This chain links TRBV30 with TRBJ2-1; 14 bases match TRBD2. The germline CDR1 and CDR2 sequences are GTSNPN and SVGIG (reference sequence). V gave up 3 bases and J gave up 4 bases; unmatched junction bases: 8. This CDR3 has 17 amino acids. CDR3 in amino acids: CAWSPRRLAGGYNEQFF. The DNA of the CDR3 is TGTGCCTGGAGCCCCCGGCGACTAGCGGGAGGGTACAATGAGCAGTTCTTC.

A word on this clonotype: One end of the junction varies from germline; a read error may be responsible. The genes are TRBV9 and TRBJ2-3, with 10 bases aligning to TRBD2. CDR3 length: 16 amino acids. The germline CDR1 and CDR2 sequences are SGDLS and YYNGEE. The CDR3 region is CASRVALAGAADTQYF. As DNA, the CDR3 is TGTGCCAGCAGGGTAGCGCTAGCGGGAGCCGCAGATACGCAGTATTTT.

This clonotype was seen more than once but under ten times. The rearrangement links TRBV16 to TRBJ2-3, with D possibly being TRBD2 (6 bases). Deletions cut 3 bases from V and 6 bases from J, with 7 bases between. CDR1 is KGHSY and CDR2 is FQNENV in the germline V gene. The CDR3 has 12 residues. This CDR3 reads CASSQEGDTQYF. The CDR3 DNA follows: TGTGCCAGCAGCCAGGAGGGGGATACGCAGTATTTT.

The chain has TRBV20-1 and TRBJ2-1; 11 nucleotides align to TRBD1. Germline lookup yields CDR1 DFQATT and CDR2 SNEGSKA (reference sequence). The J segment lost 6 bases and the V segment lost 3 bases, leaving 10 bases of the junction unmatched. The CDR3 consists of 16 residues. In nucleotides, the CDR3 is TGCAGTGCTAGCGATCGGACAGGGGGCAACCTCAATGAGCAGTTCTTC. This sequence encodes CSASDRTGGNLNEQFF.